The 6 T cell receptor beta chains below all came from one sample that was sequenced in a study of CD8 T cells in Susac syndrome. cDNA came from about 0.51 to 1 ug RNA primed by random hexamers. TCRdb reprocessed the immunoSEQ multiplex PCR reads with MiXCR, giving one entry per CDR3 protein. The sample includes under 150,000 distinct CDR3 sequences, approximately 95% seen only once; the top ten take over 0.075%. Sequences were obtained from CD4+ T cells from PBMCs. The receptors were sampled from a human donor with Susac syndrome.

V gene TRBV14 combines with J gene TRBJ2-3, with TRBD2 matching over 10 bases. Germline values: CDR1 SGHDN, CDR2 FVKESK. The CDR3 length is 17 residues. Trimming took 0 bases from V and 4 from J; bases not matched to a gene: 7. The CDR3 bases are TGTGCCAGCAGCCAAGAGTGGATAGCGGGAGGACCAGATACGCAGTATTTT. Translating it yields CASSQEWIAGGPDTQYF.

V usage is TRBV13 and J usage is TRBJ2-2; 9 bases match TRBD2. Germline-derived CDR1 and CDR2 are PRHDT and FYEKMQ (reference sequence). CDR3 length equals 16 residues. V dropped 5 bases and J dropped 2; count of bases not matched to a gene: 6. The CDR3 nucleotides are TGTGCCAGCAGCCTAGCGGGGACCTTTAACACCGGGGAGCTGTTTTTT. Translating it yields CASSLAGTFNTGELFF.

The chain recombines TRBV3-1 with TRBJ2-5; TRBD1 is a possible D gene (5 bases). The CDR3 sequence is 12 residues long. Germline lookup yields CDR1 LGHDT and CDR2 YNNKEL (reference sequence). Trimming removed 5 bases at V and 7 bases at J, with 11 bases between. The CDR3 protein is CASSLSQATQYF. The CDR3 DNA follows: TGTGCCAGCAGCTTATCACAGGCGACCCAGTACTTC.

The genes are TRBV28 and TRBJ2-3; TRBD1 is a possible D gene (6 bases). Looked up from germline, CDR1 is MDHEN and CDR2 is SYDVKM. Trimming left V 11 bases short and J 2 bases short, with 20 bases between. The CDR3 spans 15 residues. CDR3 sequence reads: CAGGSARSPTDTQYF. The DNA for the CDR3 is TGTGCCGGGGGCAGTGCGCGTTCCCCCACAGATACGCAGTATTTT.

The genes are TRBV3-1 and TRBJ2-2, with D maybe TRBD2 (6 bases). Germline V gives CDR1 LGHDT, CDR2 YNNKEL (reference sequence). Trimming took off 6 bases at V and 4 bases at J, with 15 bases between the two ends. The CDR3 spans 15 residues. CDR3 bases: TGTGCCAGCAGGTTTACTCGGGGGACCACCGGGGAGCTGTTTTTT. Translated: CASRFTRGTTGELFF.

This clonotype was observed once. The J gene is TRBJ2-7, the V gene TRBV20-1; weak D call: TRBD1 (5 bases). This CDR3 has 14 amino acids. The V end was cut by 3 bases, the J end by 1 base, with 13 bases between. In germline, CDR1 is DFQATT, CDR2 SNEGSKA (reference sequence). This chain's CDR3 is CSARSLSGSYEQYF. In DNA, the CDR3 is TGCAGTGCTAGGAGCCTTTCAGGGTCCTACGAGCAGTACTTC.